Here is one T cell receptor (beta chain) with its context. Using its own MiXCR run on the PCR reads, TCRdb lists one record per CDR3 protein. The sample holds about 500,000 distinct CDR3 sequences, under 30% seen once. The record originates from a study of molecular identifiers for immune sequencing clone quantification. CD8+CD4-CCR7+CD45RA+ sorting gave the naive CD8 T cells. The germline V and J ends were trimmed by 10 bases and 2 bases, with 12 bases remaining between them. Per germline, CDR1 MNHEY and CDR2 SMNVEV (reference sequence). This CDR3 comprises 13 residues. This chain connects TRBV27 to TRBJ1-5; D is ambiguous. The sequenced sample consisted of naive CD8+ T cells from blood, with Jurkat cell RNA spiked in. The subset here: FACS-sorted CD8+CD4-CCR7+CD45RA+ naive T cells. The receptor comes from a human donor in good health. Some libraries in this study had Jurkat cell RNA spiked in. CDR3 coding DNA: TGTGCCACCGCGGAGAGTGGCAATCAGCCCCAGCATTTT. Amino acid sequence: CATAESGNQPQHF.